This T cell receptor (beta chain) was documented in a study of response to subunit inactivated influenza vaccine. From the RT-PCR reads, TCRdb called clonotypes with MiXCR, one entry per CDR3 protein. The repertoire consists of 550,000 to 800,000 distinct CDR3 sequences, with approximately 15% occurring once and the leading ten covering about 9.9%. The ends lost 0 bases at V and 8 bases at J; junction bases unmatched: 8. The CDR3 is 16 residues long. CDR1 and CDR2 from the germline V gene are MGHRA and YSYEKL. With regard to this clonotype: As yet, its antigen is unknown.

The study, taken as a whole, reports: The authors suggested that every seasonal influenza vaccination recruits few new T cells.

The V gene is TRBV4-1, the J gene TRBJ1-1; 11 bases are shared with TRBD1. The sample was PBMCs from blood, taken 12 days after vaccination. The clonotype originates from a man aged 45-65 years who received an inactivated influenza vaccine. The CDR3 is CASSQDLGTGGREAFF. The DNA for the CDR3 is TGCGCCAGCAGCCAAGATCTCGGGACAGGGGGTAGAGAAGCTTTCTTT.